A selection of T cell receptor beta chains follows, all from one sample in a study of blood T cell repertoires in COVID-19. The repertoire was sequenced with immunoSEQ multiplex PCR; TCRdb's copy has only in-frame clones and lacks some. This table has fewer than 200,000 clones, around 83% appearing once. The sequencing sample was made of peripheral blood. These receptors were obtained from an older woman with COVID-19, enrolled during active disease. CDR3s include the opening cysteine and the closing phenylalanine or tryptophan. The order of the fields is CDR3 length, D gene, V gene, J gene, clone size, CDR3 DNA, CDR3 protein. A D gene is named only where the DNA matches it firmly. Clone size, where shown, is once, few, many, or a class for clones that have expanded.

>17|.|TRBV7-8|TRBJ1-5|.
TGTGCCAGCAGACTTTCCGAGGGGGGGGTTAGCAATCAGCCCCAGCATTTT
CASRLSEGGVSNQPQHF
>14|.|TRBV15|TRBJ1-2|.
TGTGCCACCAGCGCTGGACAAGTCCTCTATGGCTACACCTTC
CATSAGQVLYGYTF
>15|TRBD1|TRBV9|TRBJ2-5|.
TGTGCCAGCAGCGTAGACGGGACAGGGAAAGAGACCCAGTACTTC
CASSVDGTGKETQYF
>16|.|TRBV5-6|TRBJ1-1|.
TGTGCCAGCAGCTTGAGAGCAGGGGCCATGAACACTGAAGCTTTCTTT
CASSLRAGAMNTEAFF
>14|TRBD1|TRBV9|TRBJ1-2|.
TGTGCCAGCAGCGTGGACAGGGGGCTTTATGGCTACACCTTC
CASSVDRGLYGYTF
>13|TRBD2|TRBV29-1|TRBJ2-3|.
TGCAGCGTTGAGGGAGGGATATCAGATACGCAGTATTTT
CSVEGGISDTQYF
>20|TRBD2|TRBV24-1|TRBJ2-2|.
TGTGCCACCAGTGGTACACCGGGACTAGCGGGAGGGCCGAACACCGGGGAGCTGTTTTTT
CATSGTPGLAGGPNTGELFF
>17|.|TRBV6-1|TRBJ1-2|few
TGTGCCAGCAGTGATCACCTCTGGGGCGGAGCTAACTATGGCTACACCTTC
CASSDHLWGGANYGYTF
>14|.|TRBV7-6|TRBJ1-5|.
TGTGCCAGCAGCCCGGGACAAGGCATTCAGCCCCAGCATTTT
CASSPGQGIQPQHF
>13|TRBD1|TRBV27|TRBJ1-5|.
TGTGCCAGCAGTTACGCCAGGGGGCAGCCCCAGCATTTT
CASSYARGQPQHF
>16|.|TRBV5-4|TRBJ1-3|.
TGTGCCAGCAGCTCTTTAGGACAGATCTCTGGAAACACCATATATTTT
CASSSLGQISGNTIYF
>14|.|TRBV10-2|TRBJ1-1|.
TGCGCCAGCAGTGATCTCAGATTGAACACTGAAGCTTTCTTT
CASSDLRLNTEAFF
>16|TRBD1|TRBV5-1|TRBJ1-2|once
TGCGCCAGCAGCCCGCTTGGGCAGGGGGATTTCTATGGCTACACCTTC
CASSPLGQGDFYGYTF
>14|.|TRBV6-5|TRBJ1-2|.
TGTGCCAGCGGCGGCCCCGCAGGGTTGTATGGCTACACCTTC
CASGGPAGLYGYTF
>16|TRBD1|TRBV3-1/TRBV3-2|TRBJ1-2|.
TGTGCCAGCAGCCTTCGGACAGGTACAGCTAACTATGGCTACACCTTC
CASSLRTGTANYGYTF
>14|TRBD1|TRBV2|TRBJ1-4|.
TGTGCCAGCAGAGCACCGGGACAGAATGAAAAACTGTTTTTT
CASRAPGQNEKLFF
>16|.|TRBV7-3|TRBJ2-3|.
TGTGCCAGCAGCTCCTCCCCGGGACTCGGGGCAGATACGCAGTATTTT
CASSSSPGLGADTQYF
>13|.|TRBV2|TRBJ1-1|.
TGTGCCAGCAGTCCTCGGGAGAGCACTGAAGCTTTCTTT
CASSPRESTEAFF
>12|.|TRBV3-1/TRBV3-2|TRBJ2-3|once
TGTGCCAGCAGCCAAGTGGCCGATACGCAGTATTTT
CASSQVADTQYF
>17|TRBD1|TRBV7-6|TRBJ2-1|.
TGTGCCAGCAGCTTAGCTTCCGGGACAGGGTTTTACAATGAGCAGTTCTTC
CASSLASGTGFYNEQFF
>14|.|TRBV6-5|TRBJ1-1|.
TGTGCCAGCAGAAAAGGGTTGGAGGACACTGAAGCTTTCTTT
CASRKGLEDTEAFF
>17|TRBD1|TRBV11-2|TRBJ2-2|.
TGTGCCAGCAGCTTAGACGGACAGGGGGCCGAGTCCGGGGAGCTGTTTTTT
CASSLDGQGAESGELFF
>13|TRBD1|TRBV24-1|TRBJ1-4|.
TGTGCCACATCGACAGGGGGTGGTGAAAAACTGTTTTTT
CATSTGGGEKLFF
>13|.|TRBV2|TRBJ1-5|.
TGTGCCAGCAGTGAAGCCTCTAGACAGCCCCAGCATTTT
CASSEASRQPQHF
>13|.|TRBV5-1|TRBJ1-1|.
TGCGCCAGCTCCCCCCAGGGTTTCACTGAAGCTTTCTTT
CASSPQGFTEAFF
>16|.|TRBV14|TRBJ1-4|.
TGTGCCAGCAGCCCCCCTCCGGGGGACTTTGATGAAAAACTGTTTTTT
CASSPPPGDFDEKLFF
>16|TRBD1|TRBV6-5|TRBJ1-4|.
TGTGCCAGCAGTTACTCGGGGGGGACAGGGAGTGAAAAACTGTTTTTT
CASSYSGGTGSEKLFF
>14|TRBD1|TRBV18|TRBJ1-6|.
TGTGCCAGCTCCCCCGACAGGGGTAATTCACCCCTCCACTTT
CASSPDRGNSPLHF
>16|TRBD1|TRBV6-5|TRBJ1-1|.
TGTGCCAGCAGTTTCACCGGGACAGGGGTGAACACTGAAGCTTTCTTT
CASSFTGTGVNTEAFF
>14|TRBD1|TRBV30|TRBJ2-5|.
TGTGCCTGGATTGGGCAGGGGGTAAGAGAGACCCAGTACTTC
CAWIGQGVRETQYF
>14|.|TRBV18|TRBJ2-3|.
TGTGCCAGCTCACTCCCTCGTCCCCCAGATACGCAGTATTTT
CASSLPRPPDTQYF
>15|TRBD1|TRBV9|TRBJ2-7|.
TGTGCCAGCAGCTCGGGCCCGGACAGGGGTTACGAGCAGTACTTC
CASSSGPDRGYEQYF
>12|.|TRBV11-2|TRBJ2-3|.
TGTGCCAGCAGCCCTCCCACAGATACGCAGTATTTT
CASSPPTDTQYF
>15|TRBD1|TRBV7-9|TRBJ1-2|few
TGTGCCAGCAGCTTTTTAACCGGGACAGGGAAGGTGGACACCTTC
CASSFLTGTGKVDTF
>14|.|TRBV19|TRBJ1-2|.
TGTGCCAGTAGCGTAGAATGGACAGTCTATGGCTACACCTTC
CASSVEWTVYGYTF
>15|.|TRBV7-2|TRBJ1-5|.
TGTGCCAGCAGCTTCGCAGGGGCGAGCAGTCAGCCCCAGCATTTT
CASSFAGASSQPQHF
>15|TRBD2|TRBV9|TRBJ2-7|.
TGTGCCAGCAGCGAGGGACTAGCGGACTCCTACGAGCAGTACTTC
CASSEGLADSYEQYF
>18|TRBD1|TRBV13|TRBJ1-5|.
TGTGCCAGCAGCTTAGGGAGACGAAGGGGGCTCCAGGGTCAGCCCCAGCATTTT
CASSLGRRRGLQGQPQHF
>13|.|TRBV6-5|TRBJ1-2|.
TGTGCCAGCAGTTACGAGGGCTCCTATGGCTACACCTTC
CASSYEGSYGYTF
>13|.|TRBV7-3|TRBJ2-1|once
TGTGCCAGCAGCTCTTCCTCCTACAATGAGCAGTTCTTC
CASSSSSYNEQFF
>11|TRBD1|TRBV3-1/TRBV3-2|TRBJ1-2|.
TGTGCCAGCAAGGGGGCGGGAGGCTACACCTTC
CASKGAGGYTF
>13|.|TRBV9|TRBJ1-3|.
TGTGCCAGCAAAGACCTAGCACGCAACACCATATATTTT
CASKDLARNTIYF
>14|.|TRBV4-2|TRBJ1-2|.
TGTGCCAGCAGCCAGCCGACAGATCAGTATGGCTACACCTTC
CASSQPTDQYGYTF
>14|TRBD2|TRBV5-1|TRBJ2-1|.
TGCGCCAGCAGCGTGACTAGCGGGAGTCATGAGCAGTTCTTC
CASSVTSGSHEQFF
>18|TRBD2|TRBV9|TRBJ2-2|.
TGTGCCAGCAGCGTAGGTCTAGCGGGGGAATCGAACACCGGGGAGCTGTTTTTT
CASSVGLAGESNTGELFF
>15|.|TRBV11-3|TRBJ1-1|.
TGTGCCAGCAGCCCGAGGGGGGGCCCGAACACTGAAGCTTTCTTT
CASSPRGGPNTEAFF
>15|TRBD1|TRBV7-2|TRBJ1-5|.
TGTGCCAGCAGCCTAACCGGGACAGGGAATCAGCCCCAGCATTTT
CASSLTGTGNQPQHF
>16|TRBD2|TRBV19|TRBJ2-7|.
TGTGCCAGTAGTAGTCTTCCCCAGCGGGGAGCCTACGAGCAGTACTTC
CASSSLPQRGAYEQYF
>15|.|TRBV7-8|TRBJ1-2|.
TGTGCCAGCAGCTTAGATGGGGCGGGGATCTATGGCTACACCTTC
CASSLDGAGIYGYTF
>16|.|TRBV19|TRBJ1-1|.
TGTGCCAGTAGTATAGACCCGGCCGCGGGGTTCACTGAAGCTTTCTTT
CASSIDPAAGFTEAFF
>15|TRBD2|TRBV25-1|TRBJ2-1|.
TGTGCCAGCAGTGAATTTGGCGGGGGAGGAGATGAGCAGTTCTTC
CASSEFGGGGDEQFF
>14|TRBD1|TRBV19|TRBJ1-4|.
TGTGCCAGCCGAGGGACAGGGAATGACGAAAAACTGTTTTTT
CASRGTGNDEKLFF
>16|.|TRBV6-1|TRBJ1-3|.
TGTGCCAGCAGTGAAGCGCTTCGGGAACCTGGAAACACCATATATTTT
CASSEALREPGNTIYF
>15|TRBD1|TRBV9|TRBJ2-2|once
TGTGCCAGCAGCGAAAGACAGGGTAACACCGGGGAGCTGTTTTTT
CASSERQGNTGELFF
>13|.|TRBV29-1|TRBJ1-2|.
TGCAGCGTTGAAGACTACAGCCTCTATGGCTACACCTTC
CSVEDYSLYGYTF